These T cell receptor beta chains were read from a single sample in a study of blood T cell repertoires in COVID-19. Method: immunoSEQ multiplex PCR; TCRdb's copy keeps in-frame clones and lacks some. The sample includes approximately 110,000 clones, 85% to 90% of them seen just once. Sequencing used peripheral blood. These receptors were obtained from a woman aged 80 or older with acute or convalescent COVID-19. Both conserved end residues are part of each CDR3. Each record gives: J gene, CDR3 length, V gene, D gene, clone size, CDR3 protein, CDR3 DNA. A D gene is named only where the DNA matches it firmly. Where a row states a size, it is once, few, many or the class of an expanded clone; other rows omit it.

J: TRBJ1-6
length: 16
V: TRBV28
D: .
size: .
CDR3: CASSFDPKPGNSPLHF
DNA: TGTGCCAGCAGTTTTGACCCAAAACCGGGGAATTCACCCCTCCACTTT

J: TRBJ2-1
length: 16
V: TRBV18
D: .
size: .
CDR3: CASSPLQGLGYNEQFF
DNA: TGTGCCAGCTCACCACTGCAGGGTCTCGGATACAATGAGCAGTTCTTC

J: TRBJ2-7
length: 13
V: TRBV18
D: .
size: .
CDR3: CASSSDSLYEQYF
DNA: TGTGCCAGCTCTTCAGACAGTCTCTACGAGCAGTACTTC

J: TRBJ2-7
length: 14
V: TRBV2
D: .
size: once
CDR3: CASSGGTLNYEQYF
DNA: TGTGCCAGCAGTGGCGGGACGCTGAACTACGAGCAGTACTTC

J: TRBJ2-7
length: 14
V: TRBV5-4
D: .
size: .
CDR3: CASSSAGGNTIQYF
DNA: TGTGCCAGCAGCTCGGCCGGGGGAAATACGATTCAGTACTTC

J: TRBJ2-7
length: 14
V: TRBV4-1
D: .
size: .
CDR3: CASSQLGGGWEQYF
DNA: TGCGCCAGCAGCCAACTAGGAGGTGGGTGGGAGCAGTACTTC

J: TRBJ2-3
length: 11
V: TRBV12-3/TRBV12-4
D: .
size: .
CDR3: CASSLSDTQYF
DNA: TGTGCCAGCAGTTTATCTGATACGCAGTATTTT

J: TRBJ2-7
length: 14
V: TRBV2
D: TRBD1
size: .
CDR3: CASSGQGMVNEQYF
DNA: TGTGCCAGCAGCGGACAGGGGATGGTGAACGAGCAGTACTTC

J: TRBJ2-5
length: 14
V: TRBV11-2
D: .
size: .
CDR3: CASSSGLVGETQYF
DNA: TGTGCCAGCAGCTCAGGACTGGTAGGAGAGACCCAGTACTTC

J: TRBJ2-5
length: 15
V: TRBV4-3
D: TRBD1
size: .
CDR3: CASSQVPGGWETQYF
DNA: TGCGCCAGCAGCCAAGTCCCAGGGGGCTGGGAGACCCAGTACTTC

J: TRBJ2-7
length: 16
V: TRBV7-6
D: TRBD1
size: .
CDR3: CASSYPPGQGEGEQYF
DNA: TGTGCCAGCAGCTACCCTCCGGGACAGGGGGAAGGGGAGCAGTACTTC

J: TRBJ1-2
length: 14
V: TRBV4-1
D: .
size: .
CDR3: CASSQDDSPYGYTF
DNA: TGCGCCAGCAGCCAAGACGACAGCCCCTATGGCTACACCTTC

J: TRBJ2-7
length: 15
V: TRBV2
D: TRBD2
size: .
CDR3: CASSEGAGEDYEQYF
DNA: TGTGCCAGCAGTGAAGGAGCGGGGGAAGACTACGAGCAGTACTTC

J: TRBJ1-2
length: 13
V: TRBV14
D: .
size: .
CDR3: CASSRLQGYGYTF
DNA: TGTGCCAGCAGCCGATTGCAGGGGTATGGCTACACCTTC

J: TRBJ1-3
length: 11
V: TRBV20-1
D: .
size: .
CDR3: CSTLRGNTIYF
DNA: TGCAGCACCCTCCGGGGGAACACCATATATTTT

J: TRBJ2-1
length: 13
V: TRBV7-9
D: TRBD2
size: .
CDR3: CASSLGLAGGAVF
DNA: TGTGCCAGCAGCTTAGGACTAGCGGGGGGCGCGGTCTTC

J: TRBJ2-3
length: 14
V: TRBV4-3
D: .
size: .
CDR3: CASSLERFTDTQYF
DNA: TGCGCCAGCAGCCTGGAGCGGTTCACAGATACGCAGTATTTT

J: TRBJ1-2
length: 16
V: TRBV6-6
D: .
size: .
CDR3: CASSSGAGGSEVGYTF
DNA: TGTGCCAGCAGCTCCGGGGCGGGGGGATCTGAGGTCGGCTACACCTTC

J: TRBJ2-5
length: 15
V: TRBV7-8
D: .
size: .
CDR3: CASSLGLGFGETQYF
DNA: TGTGCCAGCAGCTTAGGACTAGGATTCGGAGAGACCCAGTACTTC

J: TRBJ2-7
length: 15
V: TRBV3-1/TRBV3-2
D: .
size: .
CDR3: CASSQDWAGVGEQYF
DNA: TGTGCCAGCAGCCAAGATTGGGCAGGGGTGGGCGAGCAGTACTTC

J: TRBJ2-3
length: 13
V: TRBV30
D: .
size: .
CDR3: CAWSKQGTDTQYF
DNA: TGTGCCTGGTCCAAACAGGGCACAGATACGCAGTATTTT

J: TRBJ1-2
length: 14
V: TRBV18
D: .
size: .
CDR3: CASSPLQAGYGYTF
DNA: TGTGCCAGCTCACCACTTCAGGCAGGCTATGGCTACACCTTC

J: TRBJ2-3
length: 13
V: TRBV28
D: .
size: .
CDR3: CASNLGGADTQYF
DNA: TGTGCCAGCAATCTAGGGGGGGCGGATACGCAGTATTTT

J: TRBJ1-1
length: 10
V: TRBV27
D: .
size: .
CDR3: CASGQGSRLF
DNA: TGTGCCAGCGGTCAGGGGTCCCGGCTTTTT

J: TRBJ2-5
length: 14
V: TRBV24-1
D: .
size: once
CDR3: CATSDLPGQETQYF
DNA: TGTGCCACCAGTGATTTGCCAGGACAAGAGACCCAGTACTTC

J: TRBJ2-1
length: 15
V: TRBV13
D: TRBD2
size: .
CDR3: CASSSEPAGDNEQFF
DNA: TGTGCCAGCAGCTCAGAACCAGCGGGGGACAATGAGCAGTTCTTC

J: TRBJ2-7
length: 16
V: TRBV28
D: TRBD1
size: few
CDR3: CASSSSGTGISYEQYF
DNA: TGTGCCAGCAGTTCCTCCGGGACAGGGATTTCCTACGAGCAGTACTTC

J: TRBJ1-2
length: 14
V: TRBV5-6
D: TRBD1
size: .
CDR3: CASSQLQGDYGYTF
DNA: TGTGCCAGCAGCCAATTACAGGGGGACTATGGCTACACCTTC

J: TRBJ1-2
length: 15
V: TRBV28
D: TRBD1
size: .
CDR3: CASSLSDRGRGGYTF
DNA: TGTGCCAGCAGTCTAAGCGACAGGGGGAGGGGTGGCTACACCTTC

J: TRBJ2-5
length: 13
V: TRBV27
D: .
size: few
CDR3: CASSQEPRQTQYF
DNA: TGTGCCAGCAGCCAGGAACCCCGGCAGACCCAGTACTTC

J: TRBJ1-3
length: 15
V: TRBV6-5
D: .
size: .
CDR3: CASSPDSYSGNTIYF
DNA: TGTGCCAGCAGTCCGGACAGTTACTCTGGAAACACCATATATTTT

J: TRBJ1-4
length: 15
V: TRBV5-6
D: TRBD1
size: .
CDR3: CASSRGGQGSEKLFF
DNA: TGTGCCAGCAGCCGCGGGGGACAGGGGAGTGAAAAACTGTTTTTT

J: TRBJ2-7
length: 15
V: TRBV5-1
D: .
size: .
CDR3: CASSLIRGSSYEQYF
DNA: TGCGCCAGCAGCTTGATTCGGGGGAGCTCCTACGAGCAGTACTTC

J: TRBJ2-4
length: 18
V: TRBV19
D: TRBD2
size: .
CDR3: CASSIDSGVTLAKNIQYF
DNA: TGTGCCAGTAGTATAGATAGCGGGGTCACTTTAGCCAAAAACATTCAGTACTTC

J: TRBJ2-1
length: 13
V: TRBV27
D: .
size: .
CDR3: CASTQITNNEQFF
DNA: TGTGCCAGCACCCAAATTACAAACAATGAGCAGTTCTTC

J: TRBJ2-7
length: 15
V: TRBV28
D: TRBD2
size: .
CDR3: CASSLLRGGSYEQYF
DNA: TGTGCCAGCAGTTTATTGCGGGGGGGCTCCTACGAGCAGTACTTC

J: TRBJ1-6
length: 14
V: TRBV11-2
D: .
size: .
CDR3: CASSRGGGGSPLHF
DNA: TGTGCCAGCAGCCGAGGGGGGGGTGGGTCACCCCTCCACTTT

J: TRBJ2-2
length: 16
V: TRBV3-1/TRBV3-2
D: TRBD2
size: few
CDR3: CASSPSSGGNTGELFF
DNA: TGTGCCAGCAGCCCCTCTAGCGGGGGGAACACCGGGGAGCTGTTTTTT

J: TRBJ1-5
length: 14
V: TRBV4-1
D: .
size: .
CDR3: CASSPRAGNQPQHF
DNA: TGCGCCAGCAGCCCGAGGGCGGGCAATCAGCCCCAGCATTTT

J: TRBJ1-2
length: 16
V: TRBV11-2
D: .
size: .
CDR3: CASSLWIRGANYGYTF
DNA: TGTGCCAGCAGCTTATGGATCCGGGGAGCTAACTATGGCTACACCTTC

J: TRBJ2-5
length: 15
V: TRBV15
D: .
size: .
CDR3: CATSRVSPVGETQYF
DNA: TGTGCCACCAGCAGAGTGTCGCCAGTCGGGGAGACCCAGTACTTC

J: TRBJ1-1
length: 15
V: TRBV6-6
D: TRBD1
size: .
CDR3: CASSYSAGTGVEAFF
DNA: TGTGCCAGCAGTTATTCGGCCGGGACAGGGGTAGAAGCTTTCTTT